A single sample gave rise to the 8 T cell receptor beta chains below, sequenced in a study of shared clonotypes between healthy human individuals. Clones were sequenced by immunoSEQ multiplex PCR, and TCRdb holds only the in-frame ones, with some missing. The data hold 550,000 to 800,000 clones, with around two thirds observed a single time. Sequenced input: memory CD4+ T cells sorted from blood. Subset: CD45RA-negative fraction. The receptor set was obtained from a woman between 25 and 40 years old in good health.

This clone has a single count. The rearrangement uses TRBV18 and TRBJ1-1; weak D call: TRBD1 (6 bases). The CDR3 runs 15 residues. Trimming removed 8 bases from V and 1 base from J, with 17 bases in between. Germline values: CDR1 KGHSH, CDR2 LQKENI. Here the CDR3 DNA reads TGTGCCAGCCGACGACAGGCCCAGAAGAACACTGAAGCTTTCTTT. Translation gives CASRRQAQKNTEAFF. Filled out from reference TRBV18 and TRBJ1-1, the complete variable domain reads NAGVMQNPRHLVRRRGQEARLRCSPMKGHSHVYWYRQLPEEGLKFMVYLQKENIIDESGMPKERFSAEFPKEGPSILRIQQVVRGDSAAYFCASRRQAQKNTEAFFGQGTRLTVV.

In its sample, this clone was seen a few times. The chain is built from TRBV10-3 and TRBJ2-3; no clear D gene. The CDR3 consists of 14 residues. Trimming removed 6 bases at V and 4 bases at J, with 14 bases between. CDR1 and CDR2 from the germline V gene are ENHRY and SYGVKD. The CDR3 here is CAISPGPKADTQYF. CDR3 nucleotides: TGTGCCATCAGCCCCGGACCGAAGGCAGATACGCAGTATTTT.

This chain joins TRBV10-1 and TRBJ2-5; 13 bases are a match to TRBD2. Germline CDR1 and CDR2: WNHNN and SYGVQD (reference sequence). Losses at the gene ends were 5 bases for V and 5 bases for J; bases not matched to a gene: 8. CDR3 length equals 16 residues. The CDR3 here is CASSTGTSGTQETQYF. The CDR3 region has the DNA TGCGCCAGCAGTACCGGGACTAGCGGGACCCAGGAGACCCAGTACTTC.

With respect to this clone: A read error is likely here: a far larger clone is one base away. The same CDR3 can be traced to other DNA sequences in this sample. The V call is TRBV4-1, the J call TRBJ1-3; D perhaps matches TRBD1 (5 bases). Germline lookup yields CDR1 MGHRA and CDR2 YSYEKL. This CDR3 region has 14 residues. V shed 3 bases and J shed 0 bases, with 6 bases lying between them. The chain's CDR3 is CASSQGLSGNTIYF. CDR3 bases: TGCGCCAGCAGCCAGGGACTCTCTGGAAACACCATATATTTT.

This clone was observed a handful of times. The gene calls are TRBV27 and TRBJ1-4; 8 bases fit TRBD1. This CDR3 has 12 residues. V was pared by 4 bases and J by 14 bases, with 6 bases of the junction left unmatched. CDR1 and CDR2 (germline): MNHEY, SMNVEV (reference sequence). The DNA of the CDR3 is TGTGCCAGCAGTTCCCGGACAGGGAGTCTGTTTTTT. This sequence encodes CASSSRTGSLFF.

Comment on this clone: Other DNA sequences in this specimen translate into the identical CDR3. The J gene is TRBJ1-1, the V gene TRBV19, with D possibly matching TRBD1 (6 bases). In germline, CDR1 is LNHDA, CDR2 SQIVND (reference sequence). The V and J ends lost 6 bases and 5 bases respectively, with 16 bases between them. The CDR3 sequence is 14 residues long. The CDR3 protein is CASRRGGGGTEAFF. For the CDR3, the DNA is TGTGCCAGTAGGAGAGGGGGAGGCGGAACTGAAGCTTTCTTT.

This chain joins TRBV28 and TRBJ2-2, with 8 positions matching TRBD1. The CDR3 extends over 17 amino acids. Germline assignment: CDR1 MDHEN and CDR2 SYDVKM. V lost 3 bases, J lost 2 bases, and 8 bases stayed unmatched. Here the CDR3 reads CASSFRPDRGNTGELFF. The CDR3 nucleotides read TGTGCCAGCAGTTTCCGACCCGACAGGGGAAACACCGGGGAGCTGTTTTTT.

The chain carries TRBV19 and TRBJ2-5, with D unresolved. The CDR3 contains 10 residues. Germline CDR1 LNHDA, CDR2 SQIVND (reference sequence). V lost 9 bases to trimming and J lost 5 bases, with 7 bases between them. The CDR3 loop is CARARETQYF. The CDR3 DNA is TGTGCCAGGGCCCGGGAGACCCAGTACTTC.